This record concerns one TCR beta chain sequence. This entry is derived from a study of blood T cell repertoires in COVID-19. CDR3 size: 14 residues. Germline V lookup: CDR1 MNHNS, CDR2 SASEGT. The V segment lost 5 bases and the J segment 2 bases; nucleotides outside the gene matches: 4. Profiled with immunoSEQ multiplex PCR; TCRdb holds only in-frame clones, not every one. The repertoire includes some 85,000 clones, 65% to 80% of them detected once, and approximately 51% sits in the top ten. The chain is built from TRBV6-1 and TRBJ2-7; 9 bases agree with TRBD2. The source of this sequence is a human donor in a cohort sampled during active COVID-19. Material for sequencing was peripheral blood. CDR3 loop: CASSSLAGAYEQYF. As DNA, the CDR3 is TGTGCCAGCAGTTCCTTAGCGGGGGCCTACGAGCAGTACTTC.